The 27 T cell receptor beta chains given below trace back to one sample, sequenced in a study of CD4 T cells in relation to SARS-CoV-2 and coronaviruses. These receptors are not linked to any known antigen. Sequencing was performed with immunoSEQ multiplex PCR; in TCRdb, only in-frame clones are kept and a portion is missing. The table lists about 36,000 clones, roughly 80% of them singletons. Sequenced: naive CD4+ T cells from PBMCs, cultured in vitro. Subset of the sample: naive CD4+ T cells isolated by negative enrichment. These receptors came from an adult with COVID-19.

This chain joins TRBV9 and TRBJ2-5; TRBD2 aligns across 9 bases. CDR3 length equals 16 residues. The germline CDR1 and CDR2 sequences are SGDLS and YYNGEE. After removal of 4 bases from V and 3 bases from J, the junction contained 10 bases not matched to a gene. The CDR3 protein is CASSPKRSSGKETQYF. In DNA, the CDR3 is TGTGCCAGCAGCCCCAAAAGGTCTAGCGGGAAAGAGACCCAGTACTTC.

V gene TRBV6-5 combines with J gene TRBJ2-3, with D maybe TRBD1 (5 bases). The length of the CDR3 is 15 residues. Germline V CDR1 and CDR2: MNHEY, SVGAGI. V was trimmed by 2 bases and J by 0 bases, leaving 9 bases between them. The CDR3 reads CASSYTDSSTDTQYF. The CDR3 DNA sequence: TGTGCCAGCAGTTACACCGACAGTAGCACAGATACGCAGTATTTT.

This clone was detected only a few times. The chain recombines TRBV7-9 with TRBJ2-3; D gene unclear. Germline loops: CDR1 SEHNR, CDR2 FQNEAQ (reference sequence). CDR3 length equals 15 residues. V lost 5 bases and J 6 bases, leaving 18 bases between the germline ends. CDR3 coding DNA: TGTGCCAGCAGCCCCGCCGGGTTTCGTCTTGATACGCAGTATTTT. Protein sequence: CASSPAGFRLDTQYF.

There are a few counts of this clone. This chain links TRBV28 with TRBJ1-5; D is unclear. V was clipped by 7 bases and J by 7 bases, with 11 bases between them. This CDR3 is built from 12 residues. Germline lookup yields CDR1 MDHEN and CDR2 SYDVKM. CDR3 coding DNA: TGTGCCAGCAATTGGATAGGGCAGCCCCAGCATTTT. Translated, it gives CASNWIGQPQHF.

The genes are TRBV5-1 and TRBJ2-3, with D perhaps TRBD2 (6 bases). This CDR3 is built from 15 residues. The germline V gene has CDR1 SGHRS and CDR2 YFSETQ. V dropped 0 bases and J dropped 0 bases, with 8 bases sitting between them. This chain's CDR3 is CASSLGGTSTDTQYF. The CDR3 nucleotides read TGCGCCAGCAGCTTGGGCGGGACTAGCACAGATACGCAGTATTTT.

This sequence joins TRBV5-1 and TRBJ2-1; no clear D. With 3 bases removed from V and 6 bases from J, the gap between germline ends came to 7 bases. The germline V gene has CDR1 SGHRS and CDR2 YFSETQ. The CDR3 is 12 amino acids. CDR3 amino acids: CASSSDGNEQFF. Here the CDR3 DNA reads TGCGCCAGCAGCTCGGACGGCAATGAGCAGTTCTTC.

DNA of the CDR3: TGTGCCAGCAGCTTCACAGGGGGTTCTTACTATGGCTACACCTTC. It encodes CASSFTGGSYYGYTF. The chain has TRBV7-9 and TRBJ1-2, with 8 bases aligning to TRBD1. The germline V gene has CDR1 SEHNR and CDR2 FQNEAQ (reference sequence). This CDR3 contains 15 residues. After removal of 3 bases from V and 3 bases from J, the junction contained 6 bases not matched to a gene.

The J gene is TRBJ2-1, the V gene TRBV4-1; TRBD2 aligns across 11 bases. Germline CDR1 MGHRA, CDR2 YSYEKL. This CDR3 spans 20 amino acids. With V trimmed by 5 bases and J by 0 bases, 15 bases remained unmatched. CDR3 in DNA: TGCGCCAGCAGCTCACACGCCGGGACTAGCGGCCAGAGCTCCTACAATGAGCAGTTCTTC. This translates into CASSSHAGTSGQSSYNEQFF.

The chain links TRBV9 to TRBJ2-1; 7 nucleotides match TRBD2. V was pared by 2 bases and J by 9 bases, with 2 bases of the junction left unmatched. Germline V CDR1 and CDR2: SGDLS, YYNGEE. There are 12 residues in the CDR3. This chain's CDR3 is CASSVGGGEQFF. CDR3 sequence (DNA): TGTGCCAGCAGCGTGGGGGGGGGTGAGCAGTTCTTC. Together with reference TRBV9 and TRBJ2-1, the CDR3 gives the full variable domain: DSGVTQTPKHLITATGQRVTLRCSPRSGDLSVYWYQQSLDQGLQFLIQYYNGEERAKGNILERFSAQQFPDLHSELNLSSLELGDSALYFCASSVGGGEQFFGPGTRLTVL.

The chain uses TRBV6-6 and TRBJ1-2; D is ambiguous. Germline V gives CDR1 MNHNY, CDR2 SVGAGI (reference sequence). V was shortened by 0 bases and J by 9 bases, with 11 bases between the two germline ends. The CDR3 totals 13 residues. The CDR3 DNA sequence: TGTGCCAGCAGTTACTCTTCCGTGGGAAGCTACACCTTC. It translates to CASSYSSVGSYTF.

The chain uses TRBV30 and TRBJ1-2; 11 bases are shared with TRBD1. V lost 4 bases and J lost 3; bases outside the gene matches: 10. The CDR3 consists of 16 residues. Germline V CDR1 and CDR2: GTSNPN, SVGIG (reference sequence). The CDR3 nucleotides are TGTGCCTGGATCGGACAGGGGGCTGTGTCGTACTATGGCTACACCTTC. Its translation: CAWIGQGAVSYYGYTF.

V is TRBV7-9 and J is TRBJ1-5; D uncertain. Trimming shortened V by 4 bases and J by 3 bases, and 4 bases separated the two germline ends. The CDR3 has 12 amino acids. Germline lookup yields CDR1 SEHNR and CDR2 FQNEAQ (reference sequence). This CDR3 is CASSSPNQPQHF. CDR3 coding DNA: TGTGCCAGCAGCTCCCCCAATCAGCCCCAGCATTTT.

The chain combines TRBV19 with TRBJ1-2, with 7 bases lining up with TRBD1. The CDR3 sequence is 14 residues long. Losses at the gene ends were 5 bases for V and 4 bases for J; bases not matched to a gene: 7. Germline lookup yields CDR1 LNHDA and CDR2 SQIVND (reference sequence). In DNA, the CDR3 is TGTGCCAGTAGTGCCGGGACAGACATCTATGGCTACACCTTC. Translation gives CASSAGTDIYGYTF.

As to this clone: The same CDR3 is also encoded by other DNA sequences in this sample. The chain carries TRBV3-1 (or the pseudogene TRBV3-2) and TRBJ2-7; D unclear. The CDR3 sequence is 11 residues long. Trimming cost V 1 base and J 7 bases, with 5 bases left between them. The germline V gene encodes CDR1 LGHDT and CDR2 YNNKEL (reference sequence). The CDR3 region is CASSQAREQYF. Here the CDR3 DNA reads TGTGCCAGCAGCCAAGCGCGGGAGCAGTACTTC.

This clone was picked up a small number of times. This sequence joins TRBV6-2 or TRBV6-3 and TRBJ2-2; 14 bases match TRBD2. Germline V gene data show CDR1 as MNHEY and CDR2 as SVGEGT. With V trimmed by 4 bases and J by 6 bases, 4 bases remained unmatched. This CDR3 is built from 16 residues. The CDR3 region is CASSSGLAGVAGELFF. In DNA, the CDR3 is TGTGCCAGCAGTTCGGGACTAGCGGGAGTGGCCGGGGAGCTGTTTTTT.

The V call is TRBV7-3, the J call TRBJ2-7; a possible D gene is TRBD2 (6 bases). Germline V lookup: CDR1 SGHTA, CDR2 FQGTGA. V was trimmed by 5 bases and J by 6 bases, leaving 14 bases between them. The CDR3 runs to 13 residues. The CDR3 reads CASSPSLGGEQYF. CDR3 nucleotide sequence: TGTGCCAGCAGCCCCTCGCTGGGGGGCGAGCAGTACTTC.

This clone has only one observation. The rearrangement uses TRBV19 and TRBJ1-4; D is uncertain. The CDR3 is 14 amino acids. Deletions cut 6 bases from V and 0 bases from J, with 8 bases between. Germline V lookup: CDR1 LNHDA, CDR2 SQIVND (reference sequence). CDR3 coding DNA: TGTGCCAGTAGCCCCCATGCAACTAATGAAAAACTGTTTTTT. This sequence encodes CASSPHATNEKLFF.

This clone was seen a handful of times. J is TRBJ2-2 and V is TRBV4-1, with a possible D match to TRBD1 (8 bases). This CDR3 region has 15 residues. V was cut by 3 bases and J by 5 bases, with 13 bases left in between. Germline-derived CDR1 and CDR2 are MGHRA and YSYEKL. The CDR3 bases are TGCGCCAGCAGCCATCAACAGGGGGGGACCGGGGAGCTGTTTTTT. It yields the protein CASSHQQGGTGELFF.

The chain is built from TRBV20-1 and TRBJ2-7, with D hard to call. Trimming removed 3 bases at V and 3 bases at J, with 12 bases between. CDR1 and CDR2 (germline): DFQATT, SNEGSKA (reference sequence). The CDR3 covers 13 residues. The CDR3 coding sequence is TGCAGTGCTAGTCTCTCGCTCGGCTACGAGCAGTACTTC. Its protein is CSASLSLGYEQYF.

V and J are TRBV6-4 and TRBJ1-2; D ambiguous. Germline-derived CDR1 and CDR2 are MRHNA and SNTAGT. The CDR3 covers 10 residues. V lost 6 bases and J 6 bases, leaving 5 bases between the germline ends. CDR3 sequence: CASSLDGYTF. CDR3 DNA sequence: TGTGCCAGCAGCCTAGATGGCTACACCTTC.

The chain carries TRBV9 and TRBJ2-3, with TRBD2 identical over 10 bases. This CDR3 has 15 residues. The germline V gene has CDR1 SGDLS and CDR2 YYNGEE. V gave up 2 bases and J gave up 0 bases; unmatched junction bases: 0. The CDR3 is CASSVTSGSTDTQYF. CDR3 sequence (DNA): TGTGCCAGCAGCGTGACTAGCGGGAGCACAGATACGCAGTATTTT.

CDR3 DNA sequence: TGCAGCGTTGGGAACACCGGGGAGCTGTTTTTT. Translated: CSVGNTGELFF. The chain recombines TRBV29-1 with TRBJ2-2; D gene ambiguous. The germline gives CDR1 SQVTM, CDR2 ANQGSEA. This CDR3 has 11 residues. Trimming cost V 4 bases and J 1 base, with 1 base left between them.

The chain employs TRBV10-3 and TRBJ2-1; 14 bases agree with TRBD2. Trimming cost V 10 bases and J 6 bases; bases outside gene matches: 5. Germline loops: CDR1 ENHRY, CDR2 SYGVKD. The CDR3 runs 14 residues. Written as DNA, the CDR3 is TGTGCCACCCGGACTAGCGGGAGGCTCAATGAGCAGTTCTTC. Residues: CATRTSGRLNEQFF.

The sample holds a few counts of this clone. The chain recombines TRBV19 with TRBJ2-2; weak D call: TRBD1 (5 bases). This CDR3 has 16 residues. Germline loops: CDR1 LNHDA, CDR2 SQIVND (reference sequence). V lost 3 bases to trimming and J lost 3 bases, with 14 bases between them. CDR3 nucleotide sequence: TGTGCCAGTAGTATTCGGGCAGGGTGGGACACCGGGGAGCTGTTTTTT. Residues: CASSIRAGWDTGELFF.

The chain couples TRBV28 to TRBJ2-3; 9 bases are a match to TRBD2. Germline values: CDR1 MDHEN, CDR2 SYDVKM. CDR3 size: 14 residues. J gave up 8 bases and V 1 base, and 4 bases lay outside the gene matches. The CDR3 region has the DNA TGTGCCAGCAGTTTATCTAGCGGGATTGGTACGCAGTATTTT. This gives the protein CASSLSSGIGTQYF.

This chain joins TRBV24-1 and TRBJ2-1; no firm D call. The germline gives CDR1 KGHDR, CDR2 SFDVKD. With 4 bases removed from V and 0 bases from J, the gap between germline ends came to 12 bases. CDR3 length: 16 amino acids. The CDR3 reads CATSEGAASSYNEQFF. The DNA for the CDR3 is TGTGCCACCAGTGAAGGCGCGGCGAGCTCCTACAATGAGCAGTTCTTC.

This clone came up once. The V call is TRBV3-1 (or the pseudogene TRBV3-2), the J call TRBJ2-5; D is possibly TRBD2 (7 bases). The V end lost 4 bases, the J end lost 4 bases, and 10 bases lay between the germline ends. The germline CDR1 and CDR2 sequences are LGHDT and YNNKEL (reference sequence). There are 13 residues in the CDR3. The CDR3 loop is CASSPGGTETQYF. In nucleotides, the CDR3 is TGTGCCAGCAGCCCGGGGGGCACAGAGACCCAGTACTTC.